This entry features one TCR beta chain sequence. What it binds is unknown. Every one of the patients relapsed after autologous stem cell transplantation (brentuximab vedotin exposure was variable). Best responses included complete response and partial response; otherwise, the best response was progressive disease. The assay was immunoSEQ multiplex PCR, and TCRdb's table has in-frame clones only and misses some. The profile covers some 96,000 clones, with roughly 81% appearing a single time and around 15% taken by the ten largest. CDR1 and CDR2 from the germline V gene are SGDLS and YYNGEE. Deletions cut 2 bases from V and 2 bases from J, with 13 bases between. The length of the CDR3 is 15 residues. This entry belongs to a study of PD-1 blockade in classical Hodgkin lymphoma. Study-wide points: The causes of the repertoire differences, possibly disease activity or prior therapy, remain undefined. Reported baseline diversity: healthy donors highest, relapsed/refractory patients lowest.

The receptor was derived from a human donor with classical Hodgkin lymphoma. This chain uses TRBV9 with TRBJ1-2, with D possibly being TRBD1 (6 bases). Sequencing used peripheral blood mononuclear cells (PBMCs), obtained before the second cycle of nivolumab. CDR3 coding DNA: TGTGCCAGCAGCGTCTTGTCCAGGGGCAACTATGGCTACACCTTC. This encodes CASSVLSRGNYGYTF.